The TCR beta chain described here comes from a study of CD8+CD57+ T cells in acquired aplastic anemia. Across the whole study: Yields of DNA that came from sorted CD4+ and CD8+ cells averaged roughly 3.3 ug. Study-level points and caveats: Patients and controls shared roughly 31 CD8+ CDR3 sequences, highly expressed in patients.

CDR1 is DFQATT, CDR2 SNEGSKA, per germline (reference sequence). The CDR3 sequence is 14 residues long. V lost 0 bases, J lost 7 bases, and 10 bases lay in between. Note on this clonotype: Its cognate antigen is unknown.

Genomic DNA was employed as the template in profiling TCR beta VDJ and CDR3. TCRdb reprocessed the reads via MiXCR and lists one record per CDR3 protein. The sample has 150,000 to 200,000 distinct CDR3 sequences; 64% are singletons. The J gene is TRBJ1-6, the V gene TRBV20-1, with unresolved D. The source is a human donor with severe aplastic anemia or a healthy control (not recorded which). Sequencing input: sorted CD4+, CD8+, or CD8+CD57+ T cells (not recorded which) from PBMCs. CDR3 bases: TGCAGTGCTAGAGAAGCGTTGAGCAATTCACCCCTCCACTTT. The encoded protein is CSAREALSNSPLHF.